The rows below give T cell receptor beta chains drawn from one sample of a study of blood T cell repertoires in COVID-19. TCRdb's table, derived via immunoSEQ multiplex PCR, lists solely in-frame clones and lacks some. The profile shows hundreds of thousands of clones, about 87% of them singletons. Sequencing was done on a sample of peripheral blood. The origin of the receptors is a man aged 60 to 69 who had recovered from COVID-19. Both conserved end residues are part of each CDR3. A D gene is named only where the DNA matches it firmly. Clone size is shown for a subset of rows, as once, few, many or a class of expanded clone.

V	J	size	D	CDR3	DNA
TRBV6-5	TRBJ2-5	-	-	CASSTNRQFQETQYF	TGTGCCAGCAGTACAAACCGACAGTTTCAAGAGACCCAGTACTTC
TRBV11-3	TRBJ2-1	-	TRBD2	CASSLSWEGHVEQFF	TGTGCCAGCAGCCTCTCTTGGGAGGGGCACGTCGAGCAGTTCTTC
TRBV12-3/TRBV12-4	TRBJ2-1	-	TRBD2	CASSQEAGGQFF	TGTGCCAGCAGCCAAGAGGCGGGGGGCCAGTTCTTC
TRBV19	TRBJ1-2	-	TRBD1	CASSIGGQGAPYGYTF	TGTGCCAGTAGTATAGGAGGACAGGGGGCTCCCTATGGCTACACCTTC
TRBV5-1	TRBJ2-4	-	-	CASSLESGLFNIQYF	TGCGCCAGCAGCTTGGAATCAGGGCTTTTCAACATTCAGTACTTC
TRBV6-5	TRBJ1-3	few	-	CASSYLASGNTIYF	TGTGCCAGCAGTTACCTGGCCTCTGGAAACACCATATATTTT
TRBV7-3	TRBJ1-2	-	TRBD1	CASSLNGWDSYTF	TGTGCCAGCAGCTTAAATGGGTGGGACAGTTACACCTTC
TRBV6-5	TRBJ1-1	few	-	CASSRTHNTEAFF	TGTGCCAGCTCCCGAACTCACAACACTGAAGCTTTCTTT
TRBV9	TRBJ2-5	-	TRBD2	CASSVTLEPWGSGGRETQYF	TGTGCCAGCAGCGTAACCCTCGAACCTTGGGGTAGCGGGGGGAGGGAGACCCAGTACTTC
TRBV9	TRBJ2-7	-	TRBD1	CASSVMGQGYEQYF	TGTGCCAGCAGCGTAATGGGACAGGGATACGAGCAGTACTTC
TRBV30	TRBJ1-2	-	-	CAWRQLYGYTF	TGTGCCTGGAGACAGCTCTATGGCTACACCTTC
TRBV11-2	TRBJ2-5	-	TRBD1	CASSLGGQGVAEETQYF	TGTGCCAGCAGCTTAGGGGGACAGGGGGTAGCCGAAGAGACCCAGTACTTC
TRBV7-9	TRBJ1-3	-	-	CASSFGSSGGIDTIYF	TGTGCCAGCAGCTTCGGCTCTTCGGGTGGAATAGACACCATATATTTT
TRBV30	TRBJ1-6	few	-	CAWKRGGSYNSPLHF	TGTGCCTGGAAGCGAGGGGGCTCCTATAATTCACCCCTCCACTTT